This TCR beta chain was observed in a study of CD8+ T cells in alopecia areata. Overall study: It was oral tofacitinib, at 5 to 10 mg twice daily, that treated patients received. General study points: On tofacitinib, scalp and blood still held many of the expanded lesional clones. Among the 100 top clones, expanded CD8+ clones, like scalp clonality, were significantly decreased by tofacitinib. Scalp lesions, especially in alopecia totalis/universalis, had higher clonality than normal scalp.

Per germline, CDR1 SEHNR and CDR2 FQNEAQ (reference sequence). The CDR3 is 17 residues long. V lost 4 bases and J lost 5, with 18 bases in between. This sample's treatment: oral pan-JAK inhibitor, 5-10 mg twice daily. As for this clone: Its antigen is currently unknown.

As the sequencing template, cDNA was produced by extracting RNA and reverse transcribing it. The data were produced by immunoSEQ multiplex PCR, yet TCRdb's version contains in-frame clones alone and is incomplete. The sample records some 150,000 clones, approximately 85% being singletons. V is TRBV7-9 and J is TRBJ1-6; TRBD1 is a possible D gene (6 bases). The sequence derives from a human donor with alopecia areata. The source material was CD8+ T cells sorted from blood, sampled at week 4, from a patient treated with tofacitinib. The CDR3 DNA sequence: TGTGCCAGCAGCTATACCAAGCCGGGACACGATAATTCACCCCTCCACTTT. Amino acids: CASSYTKPGHDNSPLHF.